The 18 T cell receptor beta chains below come from one sample, sequenced in a study of blood T cell repertoires in COVID-19. Clones were sequenced by immunoSEQ multiplex PCR, and TCRdb holds only the in-frame ones, with some missing. The sample has some 180,000 clones, approximately 85% seen once. Sequenced material: peripheral blood. These receptors all stem from a woman aged 60 to 75 with acute or convalescent COVID-19.

This sequence joins TRBV19 and TRBJ1-1; D might be TRBD1 (6 bases). The CDR3 sequence is 13 residues long. V lost 5 bases, J lost 8 bases, and 15 bases lay in between. Germline lookup yields CDR1 LNHDA and CDR2 SQIVND (reference sequence). As DNA, the CDR3 is TGTGCCAGTAGTTCCCGGACAGTCGCAGAAGCTTTCTTT. It yields the protein CASSSRTVAEAFF.

The rearrangement links TRBV9 to TRBJ2-1, with 12 bases fitting TRBD1. This CDR3 has 18 amino acids. Germline CDR1 reads SGDLS; CDR2 reads YYNGEE. After removal of 0 bases from V and 0 bases from J, the junction contained 4 bases not matched to a gene. The CDR3 nucleotides read TGTGCCAGCAGCGTAGGGGACAGGGGGCCTAGCTCCTACAATGAGCAGTTCTTC. Its protein product is CASSVGDRGPSSYNEQFF.

CDR3 in DNA: TGTGCCAGCAGTATACAGATTCAGAACACTGAAGCTTTCTTT. It specifies CASSIQIQNTEAFF. The chain carries TRBV6-5 and TRBJ1-1; D uncertain. V lost 5 bases, J lost 1 base, and 11 bases lay in between. The CDR3 covers 14 residues. Germline CDR1 is MNHEY and CDR2 is SVGAGI.

The genes are TRBV12-3 or TRBV12-4 and TRBJ2-2; possibly TRBD2 for D (6 bases). This CDR3 has 13 amino acids. The V gene lost 2 bases and the J gene lost 6 bases, with 7 bases spanning the gap. This CDR3 is CASSLWGAGELFF. Here the CDR3 DNA reads TGTGCCAGCAGTTTATGGGGGGCCGGGGAGCTGTTTTTT.

The chain uses TRBV11-2 and TRBJ2-2; possibly TRBD2 for D (6 bases). The germline V and J ends were trimmed by 2 bases and 1 base, with 8 bases remaining between them. Germline V CDR1 and CDR2: SGHAT, FQNNGV. CDR3 length: 15 amino acids. CDR3 protein: CASSLPGRNTGELFF. In nucleotides, the CDR3 is TGTGCCAGCAGCTTACCCGGGAGGAACACCGGGGAGCTGTTTTTT.

The rearrangement joins TRBV6-1 to TRBJ1-2; a possible D gene is TRBD1 (5 bases). The CDR3 length is 15 residues. The V end lost 3 bases, the J end lost 6 bases, and 17 bases lay between the germline ends. Germline values: CDR1 MNHNS, CDR2 SASEGT. The CDR3, as DNA: TGTGCCAGCAGTGAGAGGTCAGGGCGATACGATGGCTACACCTTC. Protein sequence: CASSERSGRYDGYTF.

This clone was seen just once. The gene calls are TRBV6-4 and TRBJ1-3; D is uncertain. The CDR3 consists of 15 residues. Germline-derived CDR1 and CDR2 are MRHNA and SNTAGT. Trimming took off 2 bases at V and 4 bases at J, with 12 bases between the two ends. DNA for the CDR3: TGTGCCAGCAGTGACGAGCAGGCGTCAGGAAACACCATATATTTT. It is translated as CASSDEQASGNTIYF.

The chain couples TRBV29-1 to TRBJ1-2; D remains ambiguous. The germline CDR1 and CDR2 sequences are SQVTM and ANQGSEA. Trimming left V 1 base short and J 0 bases short, with 15 bases between. The CDR3 spans 16 residues. The CDR3 protein is CSVEGASGVANYGYTF. As DNA, the CDR3 is TGCAGCGTTGAAGGAGCGTCCGGGGTAGCTAACTATGGCTACACCTTC.

The rearrangement uses TRBV10-3 and TRBJ1-2; D is possibly TRBD1 (6 bases). The germline gives CDR1 ENHRY, CDR2 SYGVKD. V lost 2 bases to trimming and J lost 8 bases, with 21 bases between them. CDR3 length equals 16 residues. For the CDR3, the DNA is TGTGCCATCAGTGAGGAAACAGGGCATTCTCCCGGCGGCTACACCTTC. Its protein product is CAISEETGHSPGGYTF.

This rearrangement joins TRBV19 to TRBJ1-1; 7 bases match TRBD1. The CDR3 runs 15 residues. With V trimmed by 1 base and J by 2 bases, 4 bases remained unmatched. Germline CDR1 is LNHDA and CDR2 is SQIVND (reference sequence). The CDR3: CASSIGDSSNTEAFF. The DNA for the CDR3 is TGTGCCAGTAGTATAGGGGACAGCTCAAACACTGAAGCTTTCTTT.

The chain joins TRBV27 to TRBJ1-1; D may be TRBD1 (5 bases). The CDR3 has 13 amino acids. The germline gives CDR1 MNHEY, CDR2 SMNVEV (reference sequence). V shed 3 bases and J shed 5 bases, with 10 bases lying between them. For the CDR3, the DNA is TGTGCCAGCAGTTTTCCAGGGAGGACTGAAGCTTTCTTT. Residues: CASSFPGRTEAFF.

The V call is TRBV12-5, the J call TRBJ1-3; D gene uncertain. V shed 2 bases and J shed 2 bases, with 4 bases lying between them. Per germline, CDR1 LGHNT and CDR2 FRNRAP. The length of the CDR3 is 13 residues. CDR3 sequence reads: CASGLSAGNTIYF. The DNA for the CDR3 is TGTGCTAGTGGTTTGTCTGCTGGAAACACCATATATTTT.

This chain connects TRBV19 to TRBJ1-1; weak D call: TRBD1 (6 bases). V dropped 10 bases and J dropped 5 bases, with 23 bases sitting between them. This CDR3 comprises 15 residues. Germline values: CDR1 LNHDA, CDR2 SQIVND (reference sequence). CDR3 sequence reads: CATRGTSFLGTEAFF. CDR3 bases: TGTGCCACCAGAGGGACATCCTTTTTGGGGACTGAAGCTTTCTTT.

The chain joins TRBV7-9 to TRBJ2-5, with 8 bases matching TRBD2. This CDR3 has 16 residues. V was pared by 5 bases and J by 1 base, with 9 bases of the junction left unmatched. Per the germline V gene, CDR1 is SEHNR and CDR2 is FQNEAQ (reference sequence). CDR3 amino acids: CASSPFESGGQETQYF. The DNA of the CDR3 is TGTGCCAGCAGCCCCTTTGAAAGCGGGGGCCAAGAGACCCAGTACTTC.

The chain couples TRBV7-9 to TRBJ2-3; 8 bases agree with TRBD2. The V segment lost 6 bases and the J segment 0 bases; nucleotides outside the gene matches: 2. The germline V gene encodes CDR1 SEHNR and CDR2 FQNEAQ (reference sequence). CDR3 size: 14 residues. CDR3 sequence: CASRRTSSTDTQYF. The CDR3 DNA is TGTGCCAGCAGGCGGACTAGCAGCACAGATACGCAGTATTTT.

This clone has just a few counts. The chain combines TRBV5-8 with TRBJ1-3; a possible D gene is TRBD1 (6 bases). CDR1 and CDR2 from the germline V gene are SGHTS and YDEGEE. V was clipped by 7 bases and J by 5 bases, with 13 bases between them. The CDR3 has 13 residues. CDR3 residues: CASRGQDRNTIYF. For the CDR3, the DNA is TGTGCCAGCCGGGGACAAGACCGAAACACCATATATTTT.

The chain employs TRBV2 and TRBJ2-7; D perhaps matches TRBD2 (5 bases). The CDR3 length is 12 residues. Trimming cost V 6 bases and J 4 bases, with 10 bases left between them. Looked up from germline, CDR1 is SNHLY and CDR2 is FYNNEI. For the CDR3, the DNA is TGTGCCAGCAGGGGGAGACCTTACGAGCAGTACTTC. Translated, it gives CASRGRPYEQYF.

The rearrangement joins TRBV10-2 to TRBJ2-1, with a possible D match to TRBD2 (5 bases). V shed 9 bases and J shed 5 bases, with 17 bases lying between them. Germline V lookup: CDR1 WSHSY, CDR2 SAAADI. The CDR3 runs to 14 residues. CDR3 region: CASRGVLQNNEQFF. CDR3 bases: TGCGCCAGTCGGGGAGTACTACAAAACAATGAGCAGTTCTTC.